This TCR beta chain originates from a study of regulatory T cells in long-lasting Graves disease (dated by TCRdb to the early 2020s). With regard to the full study: Patients with newly diagnosed Graves' disease had been on antithyroid drugs for under 3 months. A total of around 35 samples underwent TCR sequencing: approximately 13 from persistent and some 20 from newly diagnosed Graves' disease patients. Peripheral blood TCR sequencing and RNA sequencing compared persistent Graves' disease patients with newly diagnosed Graves' disease patients. The study was registered as a clinical trial and conducted in China. The study at large found these results: The study examined only peripheral blood because the primary lesion, thyroid tissue, could not be accessed. The authors acknowledged the small sample size as a limitation that may reduce accuracy. Sequencing and analysis were restricted to the TCR beta chain. Lower TCR Shannon entropy and fewer highly expanded clones were observed in persistent Graves' disease patients than in newly diagnosed patients, which suggested clonal expansion. More public clonotypes were shared among persistent patients (roughly 2,700) than among newly diagnosed patients (966). Persistent disease showed preferential use of TRBV28, TRBJ1-2 and TRBJ2-5, whereas newly diagnosed disease favored TRBV20-1 and TRBJ2-1.

CDR1 is given as SQVTM and CDR2 as ANQGSEA, both from the germline V gene. The germline ends are 19 bases apart after V is trimmed by 7 bases and J by 10 bases. Taken from cysteine to phenylalanine, the CDR3 has 13 residues. The sequence is cut down to CDR3 DNA, 39 bases in frame from base 1. This clonotype was recorded at least ten times. Its antigen is currently not known. Base quality data are lacking; no much larger clone is found one base away. Library preparation used multiplex PCR. Sequencing was performed on an Illumina HiSeq 4000. TCR beta libraries were built with iRepertoire HTBI primers and Arm-PCR amplification of CDR3 regions. Before sequencing, the PCR products underwent gel purification. In the authors' own workflow: Across samples, 60 to 75 TRBV and 13 to 15 TRBJ segments were identified and used for gene usage analysis of CDR3 amino acid clonotypes. COPE and FqMerger were used to merge filtered high-quality paired reads into contigs. BLAST was used to align contigs to the IMGT TRBV, TRBD and TRBJ reference genes, and CDR3 was defined following IMGT. Highly expanded clones were defined as clonotypes with a frequency above 0.1%. Shannon entropy served as the measure of repertoire diversity, while the Gini coefficient captured V-J evenness. A clonotype was considered public if more than one individual shared it. TCRdb trimmed the raw reads at Q25, called clones with MiXCR and kept productive beta chains. Each entry merges the rows of one CDR3 protein and shows their most common DNA and genes. These V and J calls derive from TCRdb rather than the authors' analysis. The table for this sample lists roughly 500,000 distinct CDR3 sequences; approximately 13% of them were counted only once. The biggest ten clones account for roughly 10% of the sample.

The time point label for this specimen denotes: newly diagnosed GD, antithyroid drugs for less than 3 months. For both TCR sequencing and RNA sequencing, RNA was extracted from PBMCs in TRIzol. Graves' disease was diagnosed according to American Thyroid Association guidelines. Recruitment of patients was carried out at an endocrinology department in Xi'an, China. Each patient gave 7.5 to 10 milliliters of peripheral blood, collected in an EDTA anticoagulant tube. Ficoll Paque Plus density gradient separation was used to isolate PBMCs, and no additional T cell sorting was done. RNA quality was checked with an Agilent 2100 Bioanalyzer and agarose gel, and concentration with a NanoDrop 2000. In addition, the sample was reused for a study of T cells in Graves' hyperthyroidism and ophthalmopathy. Reported in the second study: Graves' hyperthyroidism was defined as stable when no progression to ophthalmopathy occurred over 18 months of follow-up. The hyperthyroidism patients were between 18 and 65 years old and newly diagnosed, with a disease duration of less than 2 months. Any patient with an uncontrolled infection, another autoimmune disease, pregnancy or lactation was excluded. Diagnoses were established on the basis of clinical symptoms, serum thyroxine and TRAb, thyroid ultrasound, and orbital computed tomography. A first-round RT-PCR of the TCR CDR3 used the HTBI primer set with the Qiagen OneStep RT-PCR kit. Most expanded thyroid clonotypes (frequency above 0.001) were also detected in blood, suggesting blood repertoires may reflect thyroid immune responses. A model built on a 13 V-J signature distinguished ophthalmopathy from stable hyperthyroidism, reaching 85% to 90% sensitivity and 81.08% specificity in cross-validation and 80%/75% in testing. During validation, the model predicted progression to ophthalmopathy a median of roughly 7.1 months ahead of onset, with approximately 70% sensitivity and under 85% specificity. A discovery cohort of approximately 97 patients, approximately 45 with Graves' ophthalmopathy and roughly 59 with stable Graves' hyperthyroidism, was used to find distinguishing TCR V-J signatures. Prospective prediction of ophthalmopathy was tested in an independent validation cohort of 18 to 20 hyperthyroidism patients and approximately 17 patients who later progressed to ophthalmopathy. The 95 to 100 discovery patients were randomly divided into training and test sets at a 7:3 ratio. Thyroid tissue and blood T-cell repertoires from more than five Graves' hyperthyroidism patients were also compared in the study. After sampling, hyperthyroidism patients received methimazole starting at 30 mg daily, and ophthalmopathy patients received high-dose intravenous methylprednisolone. Libraries were constructed in a second round of multiplex PCR, after which size selection and purification were carried out. Libraries were sequenced paired-end with 100 bp reads on an Illumina HiSeq2000. SOAPnuke was used to process the raw data, with reads discarded if the reads contained adapters or uncalled bases, had a mean Phred below 15, or lacked an exact constant-primer or identifier match. High-quality paired reads were merged with COPE v1.2.5, and unique nucleotide sequences were defined as clonotypes. MiTCR v1.1 was used to align the clonotypes against IMGT TRBV, TRBD and TRBJ reference segments. The analysis included only V-J combinations with a frequency above 0.0001, which together covered approximately 99% of the repertoires. A TCS score was defined as the ratio between F50 (clonal expansion) and ExV (chaos), using BLOSUM62-based TCRdist between CDR3 peptides within each V-J. Welch's t-statistics and random forest reduced around 550 V-J features to 10 to 15, which were used in a naive Bayes classifier (R e1071). No statistical method was used to fix the sample size in advance, and group allocation was not hidden from the investigators. The paper reports TCR Vbeta CDR3 sequencing of approximately 130 peripheral blood samples: over 40 ophthalmopathy, some 80 hyperthyroidism and some 17 progressor patients.

The input for sequencing was peripheral blood mononuclear cells (PBMCs), taken at new diagnosis, from a patient treated with antithyroid drugs. This clonotype originated in a young man with Graves disease. Donor details come from another sample of the same person, matched by shared clones. This chain joins TRBV29-1 to TRBJ2-2; confidence is insufficient to name the D gene. The DNA is TGCAGCGCAACGGAGACTTCTATAATGGAGCTGTTTTTT. This yields the protein CSATETSIMELFF.